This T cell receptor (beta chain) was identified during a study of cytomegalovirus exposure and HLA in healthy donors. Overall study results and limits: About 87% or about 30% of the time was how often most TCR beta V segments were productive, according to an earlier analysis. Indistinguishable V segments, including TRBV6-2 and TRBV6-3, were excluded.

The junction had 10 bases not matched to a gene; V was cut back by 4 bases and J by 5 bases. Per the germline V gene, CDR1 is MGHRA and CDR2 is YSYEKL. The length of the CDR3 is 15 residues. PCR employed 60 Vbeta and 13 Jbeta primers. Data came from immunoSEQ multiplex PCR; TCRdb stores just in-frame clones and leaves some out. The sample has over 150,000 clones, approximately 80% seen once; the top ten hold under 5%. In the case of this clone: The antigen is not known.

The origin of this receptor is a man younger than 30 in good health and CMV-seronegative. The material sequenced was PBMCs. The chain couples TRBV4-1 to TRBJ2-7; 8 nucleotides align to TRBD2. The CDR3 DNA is TGCGCCAGCAGCCGACTAGCGTGGATCGAGAACGAGCAGTACTTC. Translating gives CASSRLAWIENEQYF.